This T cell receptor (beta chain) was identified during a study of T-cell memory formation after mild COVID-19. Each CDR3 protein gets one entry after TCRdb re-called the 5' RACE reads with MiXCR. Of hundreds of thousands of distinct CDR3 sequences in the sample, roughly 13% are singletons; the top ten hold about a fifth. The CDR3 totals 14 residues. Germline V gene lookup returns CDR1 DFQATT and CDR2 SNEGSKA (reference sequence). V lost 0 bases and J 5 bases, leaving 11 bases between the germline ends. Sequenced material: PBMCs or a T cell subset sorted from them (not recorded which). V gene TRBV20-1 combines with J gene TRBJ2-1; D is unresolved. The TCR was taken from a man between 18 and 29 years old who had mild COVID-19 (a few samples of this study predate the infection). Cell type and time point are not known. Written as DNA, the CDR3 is TGCAGTGCTAGAGATGGGTTAAGGGACAATGAGCAGTTCTTC. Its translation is CSARDGLRDNEQFF.